This T cell receptor (beta chain) emerged from a study of Graves' ophthalmopathy and Graves' hyperthyroidism. Germline lookup yields CDR1 SGHKS and CDR2 YYEKEE (reference sequence). The CDR3 loop spans 15 amino acids. V lost 1 base and J lost 8; bases outside the gene matches: 7. Transcripts of RNA were the source for amplifying TCR beta CDR3 regions. RT-PCR in the first round used HTBI primers; a second-round multiplex PCR followed. MiXCR was run by TCRdb on the multiplex PCR reads, yielding one entry per CDR3 protein. The sample consists of almost 750,000 distinct CDR3 sequences, roughly 40% of them appearing once.

This TCR was sampled from an adult man with Graves' ophthalmopathy. The J gene is TRBJ1-4, the V gene TRBV5-5; 8 bases are shared with TRBD1. The sequencing input was peripheral blood. CDR3 bases: TGTGCCAGCAGCTTGCGGGTCAGGGGGCGAGAAAAACTGTTTTTT. Protein sequence: CASSLRVRGREKLFF.